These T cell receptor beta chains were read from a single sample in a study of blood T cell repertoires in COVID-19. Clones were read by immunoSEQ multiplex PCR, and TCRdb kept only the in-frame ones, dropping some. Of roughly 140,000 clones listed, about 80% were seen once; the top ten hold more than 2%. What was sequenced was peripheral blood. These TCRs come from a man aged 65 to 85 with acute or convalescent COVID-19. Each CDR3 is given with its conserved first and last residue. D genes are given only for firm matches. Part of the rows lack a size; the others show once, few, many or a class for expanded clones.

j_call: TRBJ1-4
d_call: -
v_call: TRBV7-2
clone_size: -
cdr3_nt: TGTGCCAGCAGCGGAGACGGGTTGGGTAATGAAAAACTGTTTTTT
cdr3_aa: CASSGDGLGNEKLFF

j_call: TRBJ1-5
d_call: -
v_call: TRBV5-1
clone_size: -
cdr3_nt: TGCGCCAGCAGCATAACAACAGGCGGGGATCAGCCCCAGCATTTT
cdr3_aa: CASSITTGGDQPQHF

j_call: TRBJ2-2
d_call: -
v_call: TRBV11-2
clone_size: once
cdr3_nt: TGTGCCAGCAGCTTAGTGGCGGACACCGGGGAGCTGTTTTTT
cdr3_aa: CASSLVADTGELFF

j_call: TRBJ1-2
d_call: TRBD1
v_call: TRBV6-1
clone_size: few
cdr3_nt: TGTGCCAGCAGTGAAGCGGCCGGACAGGGAAACTATGGCTACACCTTC
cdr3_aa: CASSEAAGQGNYGYTF

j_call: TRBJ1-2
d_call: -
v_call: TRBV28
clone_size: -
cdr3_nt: TGTGCCAGCAGTATCAGGGGCGCAAACTATGGCTACACCTTC
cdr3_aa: CASSIRGANYGYTF

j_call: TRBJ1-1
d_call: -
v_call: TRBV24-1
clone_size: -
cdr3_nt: TGTGCCACCAGTGATTCAACCAGGGGAGTCGCTGAAGCTTTCTTT
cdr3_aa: CATSDSTRGVAEAFF

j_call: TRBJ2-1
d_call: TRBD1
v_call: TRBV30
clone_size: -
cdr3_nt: TGTGCCTGGAGTCGCTCCGAGGACAGGGGGAGATACAATGAGCAGTTCTTC
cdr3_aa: CAWSRSEDRGRYNEQFF

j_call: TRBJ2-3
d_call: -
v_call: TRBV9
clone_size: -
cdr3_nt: TGTGCCAGCAGCGTAGTATCAGGGGCCCGGACAGATACGCAGTATTTT
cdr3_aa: CASSVVSGARTDTQYF

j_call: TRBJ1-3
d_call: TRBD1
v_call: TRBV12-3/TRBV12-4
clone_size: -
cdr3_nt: TGTGCCACAGGGGGCTCTGGAAACACCATATATTTT
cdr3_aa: CATGGSGNTIYF

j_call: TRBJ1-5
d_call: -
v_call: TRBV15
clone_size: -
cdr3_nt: TGTGCCACCAGCAGAGGGCAGGGGAGGGGAAACAATCAGCCCCAGCATTTT
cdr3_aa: CATSRGQGRGNNQPQHF

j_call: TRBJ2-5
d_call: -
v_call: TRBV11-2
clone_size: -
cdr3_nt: TGTGCCAGCAGCTTAGGCCCCCGGTGGCCGAGGGAGACCCAGTACTTC
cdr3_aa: CASSLGPRWPRETQYF

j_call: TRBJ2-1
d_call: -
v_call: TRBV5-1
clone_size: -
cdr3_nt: TGCGCCAGCAGCGCCTTGGAAGGACAGTCAGGGCAGTTCTTC
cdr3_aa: CASSALEGQSGQFF

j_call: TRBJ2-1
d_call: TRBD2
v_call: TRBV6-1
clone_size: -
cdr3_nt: TGTGCCAGCAGTGAACCGTCCGGGGGAGCGGGAGGGTACAATGAGCAGTTCTTC
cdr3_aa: CASSEPSGGAGGYNEQFF

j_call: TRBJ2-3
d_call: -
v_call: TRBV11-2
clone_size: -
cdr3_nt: TGTGCCAGCAGCTTAGAGGGGGCGGATACGCAGTATTTT
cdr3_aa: CASSLEGADTQYF

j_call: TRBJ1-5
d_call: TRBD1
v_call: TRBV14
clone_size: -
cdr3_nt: TGTGCCAGCAGTCGGGACAGGGACCAGCCCCAGCATTTT
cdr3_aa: CASSRDRDQPQHF

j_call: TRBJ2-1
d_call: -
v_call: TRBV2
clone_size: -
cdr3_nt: TGTGCCAGCAGTGAAGCGGTGGGCCCCGTCTTC
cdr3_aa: CASSEAVGPVF

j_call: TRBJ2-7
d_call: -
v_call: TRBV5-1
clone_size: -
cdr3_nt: TGCGCCAGCAGCCTGGGGGTCCTCGCGGGAACCTACGAGCAGTACTTC
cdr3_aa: CASSLGVLAGTYEQYF

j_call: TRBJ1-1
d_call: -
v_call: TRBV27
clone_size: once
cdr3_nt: TGTGCCAGCAGTTCCCCCTGGAACACTGAAGCTTTCTTT
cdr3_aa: CASSSPWNTEAFF

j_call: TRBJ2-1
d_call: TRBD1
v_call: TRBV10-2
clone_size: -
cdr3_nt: TGCGCCAGCAGTCTACCGGGACAGAGCGATGAGCAGTTCTTC
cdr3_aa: CASSLPGQSDEQFF